This paragraph covers one T cell receptor (beta chain) sequence. The entry originates in a study of cytomegalovirus exposure and HLA in healthy donors. V was pared by 2 bases and J by 0 bases, with 2 bases of the junction left unmatched. The CDR3 is 17 residues long. Germline V CDR1 and CDR2: LNHNV, YYDKDF (reference sequence). A multiplex PCR was run with 60 Vbeta primers and 13 Jbeta primers. Profiled with immunoSEQ multiplex PCR; TCRdb holds only in-frame clones, not every one. The sample lists 190,000 or so clones, around four fifths occurring once. The sample taken for sequencing was PBMCs. This clonotype was obtained from a man in his forties or fifties in good health and CMV-seronegative. The rearrangement links TRBV15 to TRBJ2-3, with 13 bases fitting TRBD2. CDR3 region: CATSRSGLAGSTDTQYF. CDR3 in DNA: TGTGCCACCAGCAGATCGGGACTAGCGGGAAGCACAGATACGCAGTATTTT.